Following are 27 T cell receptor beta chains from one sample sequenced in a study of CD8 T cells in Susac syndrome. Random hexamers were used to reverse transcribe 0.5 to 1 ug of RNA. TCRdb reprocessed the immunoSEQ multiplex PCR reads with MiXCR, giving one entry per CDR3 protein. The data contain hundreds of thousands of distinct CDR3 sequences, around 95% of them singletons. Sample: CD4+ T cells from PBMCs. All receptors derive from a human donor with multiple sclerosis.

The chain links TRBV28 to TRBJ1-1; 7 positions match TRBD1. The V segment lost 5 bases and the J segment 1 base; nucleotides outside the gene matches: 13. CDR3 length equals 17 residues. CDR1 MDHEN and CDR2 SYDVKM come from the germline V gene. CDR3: CASSDPRGGQRNTEAFF. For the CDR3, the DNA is TGTGCCAGCAGTGACCCTCGGGGGGGACAGAGGAACACTGAAGCTTTCTTT.

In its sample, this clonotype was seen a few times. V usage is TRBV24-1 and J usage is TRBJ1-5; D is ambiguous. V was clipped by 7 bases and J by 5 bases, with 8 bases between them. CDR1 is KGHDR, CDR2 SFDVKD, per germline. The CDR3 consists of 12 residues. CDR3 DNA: TGTGCCACCAGCCGGGGAGATCAGCCCCAGCATTTT. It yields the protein CATSRGDQPQHF.

The CDR3 DNA reads TGTGCCAGTAGTATGGGGGACGCTCTGGGTGAAAAACTGTTTTTT. Amino acids: CASSMGDALGEKLFF. The gene calls are TRBV19 and TRBJ1-4; D possibly corresponds to TRBD1 (5 bases). Germline V gene sequence: CDR1 LNHDA, CDR2 SQIVND (reference sequence). This CDR3 has 15 amino acids. The V gene lost 3 bases and the J gene lost 7 bases, with 15 bases spanning the gap.

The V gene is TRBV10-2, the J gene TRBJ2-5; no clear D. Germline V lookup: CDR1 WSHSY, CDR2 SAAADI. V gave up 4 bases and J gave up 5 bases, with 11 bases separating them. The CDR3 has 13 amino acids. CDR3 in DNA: TGCGCCAGCAGTGGATCAGTCACCGAGACCCAGTACTTC. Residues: CASSGSVTETQYF.

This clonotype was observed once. The DNA of the CDR3 is TGTGCCAGCAGTGCAGTAAGGAGCGGGAGGCCGCACAATGAGCAGTTCTTC. Its protein product is CASSAVRSGRPHNEQFF. V and J are TRBV27 and TRBJ2-1, with TRBD2 matching 9 bases. The CDR3 has 17 residues. V lost 5 bases and J lost 5; bases outside the gene matches: 13. Per germline, CDR1 MNHEY and CDR2 SMNVEV (reference sequence).

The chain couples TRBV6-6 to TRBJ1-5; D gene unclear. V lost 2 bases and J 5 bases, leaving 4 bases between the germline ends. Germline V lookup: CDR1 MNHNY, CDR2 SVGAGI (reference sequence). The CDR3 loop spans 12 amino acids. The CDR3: CASSYPYQPQHF. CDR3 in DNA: TGTGCCAGCAGTTACCCCTATCAGCCCCAGCATTTT.

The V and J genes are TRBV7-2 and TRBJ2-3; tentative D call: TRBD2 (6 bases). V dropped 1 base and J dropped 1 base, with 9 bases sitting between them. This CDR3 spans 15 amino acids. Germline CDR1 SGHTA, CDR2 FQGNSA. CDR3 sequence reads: CASSLVASGTDTQYF. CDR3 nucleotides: TGTGCCAGCAGCTTAGTGGCTAGCGGCACAGATACGCAGTATTTT.

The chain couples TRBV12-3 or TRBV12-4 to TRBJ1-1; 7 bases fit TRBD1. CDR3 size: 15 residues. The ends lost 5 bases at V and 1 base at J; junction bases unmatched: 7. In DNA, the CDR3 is TGTGCCAGCAGTCCGCGAAACAGGGGGAACACTGAAGCTTTCTTT. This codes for CASSPRNRGNTEAFF.

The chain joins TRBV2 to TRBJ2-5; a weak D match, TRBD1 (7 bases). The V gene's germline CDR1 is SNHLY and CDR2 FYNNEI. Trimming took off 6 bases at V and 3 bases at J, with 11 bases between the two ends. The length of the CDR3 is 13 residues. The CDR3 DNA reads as TGTGCCAGCAGCGGGGGACAGAAAGAGACCCAGTACTTC. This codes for CASSGGQKETQYF. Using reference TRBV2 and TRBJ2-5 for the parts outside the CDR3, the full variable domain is EPEVTQTPSHQVTQMGQEVILRCVPISNHLYFYWYRQILGQKVEFLVSFYNNEISEKSEIFDDQFSVERPDGSNFTLKIRSTKLEDSAMYFCASSGGQKETQYFGPGTRLLVL.

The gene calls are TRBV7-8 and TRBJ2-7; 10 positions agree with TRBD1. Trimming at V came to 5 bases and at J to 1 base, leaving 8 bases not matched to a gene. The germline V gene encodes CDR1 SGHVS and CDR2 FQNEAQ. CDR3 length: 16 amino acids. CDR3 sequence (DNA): TGTGCCAGCAGCCTAGGACAGGGGGATTGGTCCTACGAGCAGTACGTC. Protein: CASSLGQGDWSYEQYV.

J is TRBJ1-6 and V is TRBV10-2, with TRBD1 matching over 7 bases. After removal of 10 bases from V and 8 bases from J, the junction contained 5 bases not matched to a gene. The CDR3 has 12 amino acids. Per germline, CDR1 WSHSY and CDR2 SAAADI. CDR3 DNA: TGCGCCAATGGACAGGCTGATTCACCCCTCCACTTT. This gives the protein CANGQADSPLHF.

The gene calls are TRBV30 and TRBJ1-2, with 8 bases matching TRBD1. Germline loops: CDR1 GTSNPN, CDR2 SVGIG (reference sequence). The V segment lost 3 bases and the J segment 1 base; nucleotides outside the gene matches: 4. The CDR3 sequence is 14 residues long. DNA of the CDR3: TGTGCCTGGAGGGGGGACAGGTATAACTATGGCTACACCTTC. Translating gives CAWRGDRYNYGYTF. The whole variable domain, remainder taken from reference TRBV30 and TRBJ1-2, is SQTIHQWPATLVQPVGSPLSLECTVEGTSNPNLYWYRQAAGRGLQLLFYSVGIGQISSEVPQNLSASRPQDRQFILSSKKLLLSDSGFYLCAWRGDRYNYGYTFGSGTRLTVV.

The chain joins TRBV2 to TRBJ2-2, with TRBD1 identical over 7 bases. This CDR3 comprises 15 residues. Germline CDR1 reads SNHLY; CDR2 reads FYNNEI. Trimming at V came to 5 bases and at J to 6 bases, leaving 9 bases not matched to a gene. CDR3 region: CASSPRTGRAGELFF. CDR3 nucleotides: TGTGCCAGCAGTCCTCGGACAGGCAGGGCCGGGGAGCTGTTTTTT.

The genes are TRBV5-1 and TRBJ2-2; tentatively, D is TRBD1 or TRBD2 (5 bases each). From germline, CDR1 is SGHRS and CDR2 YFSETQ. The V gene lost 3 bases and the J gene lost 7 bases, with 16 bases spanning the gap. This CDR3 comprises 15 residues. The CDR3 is CASSWAGTGSGELFF. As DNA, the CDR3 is TGCGCCAGCAGCTGGGCTGGGACCGGCAGCGGGGAGCTGTTTTTT.

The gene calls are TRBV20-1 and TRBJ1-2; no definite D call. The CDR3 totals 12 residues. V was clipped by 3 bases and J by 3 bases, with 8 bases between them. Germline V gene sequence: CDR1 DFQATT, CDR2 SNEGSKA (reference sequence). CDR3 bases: TGCAGTGCTAGCGTTGGGGACTATGGCTACACCTTC. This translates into CSASVGDYGYTF.

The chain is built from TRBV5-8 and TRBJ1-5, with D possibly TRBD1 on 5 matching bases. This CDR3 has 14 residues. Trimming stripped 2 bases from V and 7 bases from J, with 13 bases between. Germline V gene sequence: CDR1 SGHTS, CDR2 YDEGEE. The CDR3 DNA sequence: TGTGCCAGCAGCTTAGGACATTTGGAGCAGCCCCAGCATTTT. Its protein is CASSLGHLEQPQHF.

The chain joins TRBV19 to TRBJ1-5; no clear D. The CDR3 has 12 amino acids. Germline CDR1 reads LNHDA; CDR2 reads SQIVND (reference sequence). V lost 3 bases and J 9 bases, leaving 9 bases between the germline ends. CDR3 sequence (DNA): TGTGCCAGTAGTATGATGGGAGGGCCCCAGCATTTT. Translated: CASSMMGGPQHF. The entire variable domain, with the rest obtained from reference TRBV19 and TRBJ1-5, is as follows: DGGITQSPKYLFRKEGQNVTLSCEQNLNHDAMYWYRQDPGQGLRLIYYSQIVNDFQKGDIAEGYSVSREKKESFPLTVTSAQKNPTAFYLCASSMMGGPQHFGDGTRLSIL.

CDR3 DNA sequence: TGTGCCAGCAGTGAAGACGGGACCAGCACAGATACGCAGTATTTT. Protein product: CASSEDGTSTDTQYF. The chain joins TRBV2 to TRBJ2-3; the D call may be TRBD1 or TRBD2 (5 bases each). The CDR3 loop spans 15 amino acids. V lost 1 base and J lost 0, with 8 bases in between. Germline CDR1 is SNHLY and CDR2 is FYNNEI. The full variable domain, with the rest looked up from reference TRBV2 and TRBJ2-3, is EPEVTQTPSHQVTQMGQEVILRCVPISNHLYFYWYRQILGQKVEFLVSFYNNEISEKSEIFDDQFSVERPDGSNFTLKIRSTKLEDSAMYFCASSEDGTSTDTQYFGPGTRLTVL.

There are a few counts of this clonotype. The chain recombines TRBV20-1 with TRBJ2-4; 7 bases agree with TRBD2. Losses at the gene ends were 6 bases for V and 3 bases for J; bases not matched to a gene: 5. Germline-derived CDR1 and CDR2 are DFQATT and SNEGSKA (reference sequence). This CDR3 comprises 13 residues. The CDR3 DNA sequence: TGCAGTGCCGCGGGAGCGGGCAAAAACATTCAGTACTTC. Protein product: CSAAGAGKNIQYF.

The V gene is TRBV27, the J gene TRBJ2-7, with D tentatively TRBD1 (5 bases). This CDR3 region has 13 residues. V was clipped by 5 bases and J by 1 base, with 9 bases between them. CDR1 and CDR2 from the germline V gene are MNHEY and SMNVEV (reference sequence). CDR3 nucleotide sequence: TGTGCCAGCAGTAAGCAGGGTTCCTACGAGCAGTACGTC. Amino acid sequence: CASSKQGSYEQYV.

The CDR3 loop reads CSASAGGNTF. The CDR3 nucleotides read TGCAGTGCTAGTGCAGGCGGGAATACCTTC. This chain joins TRBV20-1 and TRBJ1-2; D is undetermined. V dropped 3 bases and J dropped 14 bases, with 13 bases sitting between them. CDR3 length: 10 residues. Germline-derived CDR1 and CDR2 are DFQATT and SNEGSKA (reference sequence).

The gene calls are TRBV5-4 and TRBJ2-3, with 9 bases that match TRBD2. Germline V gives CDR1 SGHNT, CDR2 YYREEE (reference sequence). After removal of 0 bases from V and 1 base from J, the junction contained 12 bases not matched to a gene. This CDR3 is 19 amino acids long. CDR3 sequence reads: CASSLEPARGGRGTDTQYF. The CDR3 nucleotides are TGTGCCAGCAGCTTGGAGCCGGCGCGGGGGGGCCGGGGCACAGATACGCAGTATTTT.

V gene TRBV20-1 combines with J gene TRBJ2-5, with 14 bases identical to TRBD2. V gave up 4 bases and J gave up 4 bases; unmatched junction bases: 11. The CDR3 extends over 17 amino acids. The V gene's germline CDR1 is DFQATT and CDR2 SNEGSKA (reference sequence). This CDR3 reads CSATRRTGTSGGETQYF. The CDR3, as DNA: TGCAGTGCTACCAGACGGACCGGGACTAGCGGGGGAGAGACCCAGTACTTC.

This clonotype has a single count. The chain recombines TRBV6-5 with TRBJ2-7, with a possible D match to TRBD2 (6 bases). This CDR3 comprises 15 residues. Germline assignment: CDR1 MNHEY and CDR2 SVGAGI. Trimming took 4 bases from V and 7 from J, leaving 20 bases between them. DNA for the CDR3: TGTGCCAGCAGTTCCCCGGGACGGAGGGAGGAGGAGCAGTACTTC. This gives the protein CASSSPGRREEEQYF.

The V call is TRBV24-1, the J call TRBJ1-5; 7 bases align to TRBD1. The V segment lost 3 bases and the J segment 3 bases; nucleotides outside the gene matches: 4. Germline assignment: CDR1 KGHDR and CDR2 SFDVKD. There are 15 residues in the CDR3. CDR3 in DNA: TGTGCCACCAGTGATCACAGGGGACCCAATCAGCCCCAGCATTTT. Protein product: CATSDHRGPNQPQHF.

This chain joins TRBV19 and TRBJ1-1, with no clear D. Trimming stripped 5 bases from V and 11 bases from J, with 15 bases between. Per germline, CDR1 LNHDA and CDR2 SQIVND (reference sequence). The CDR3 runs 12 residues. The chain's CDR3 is CASSQPMGRAFF. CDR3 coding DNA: TGTGCCAGTAGTCAACCGATGGGAAGGGCTTTCTTT. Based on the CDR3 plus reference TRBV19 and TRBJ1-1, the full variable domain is DGGITQSPKYLFRKEGQNVTLSCEQNLNHDAMYWYRQDPGQGLRLIYYSQIVNDFQKGDIAEGYSVSREKKESFPLTVTSAQKNPTAFYLCASSQPMGRAFFGQGTRLTVV.

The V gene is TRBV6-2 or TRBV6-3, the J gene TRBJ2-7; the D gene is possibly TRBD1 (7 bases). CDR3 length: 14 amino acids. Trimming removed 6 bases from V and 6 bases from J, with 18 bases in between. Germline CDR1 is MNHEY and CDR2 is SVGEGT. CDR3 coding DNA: TGTGCCAGCAGGGGGGGAACTTCAGGGGGCGAGCAGTACGTC. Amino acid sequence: CASRGGTSGGEQYV.